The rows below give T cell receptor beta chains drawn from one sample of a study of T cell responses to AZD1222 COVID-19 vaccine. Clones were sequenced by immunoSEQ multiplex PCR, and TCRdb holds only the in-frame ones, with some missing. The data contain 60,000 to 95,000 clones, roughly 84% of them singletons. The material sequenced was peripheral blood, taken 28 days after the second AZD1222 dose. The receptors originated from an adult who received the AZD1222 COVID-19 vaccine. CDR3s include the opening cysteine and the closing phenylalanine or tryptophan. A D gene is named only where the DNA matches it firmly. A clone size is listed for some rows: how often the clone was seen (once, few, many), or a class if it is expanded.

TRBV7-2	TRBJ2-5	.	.	CASSSTGQGGETQYF	TGTGCCAGCAGCTCTACCGGACAGGGAGGGGAGACCCAGTACTTC
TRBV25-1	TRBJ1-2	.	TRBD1	CASSGPGQGDYGYTF	TGTGCCAGCAGTGGACCGGGACAGGGCGACTATGGCTACACCTTC
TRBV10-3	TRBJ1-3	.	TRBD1	CATRDSGSGNTIYF	TGTGCCACCAGGGACAGCGGGTCTGGAAACACCATATATTTT
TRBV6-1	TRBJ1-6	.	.	CASSDSAAAVGSPLHF	TGTGCCAGCAGTGATTCGGCGGCGGCAGTTGGTTCACCCCTCCACTTT
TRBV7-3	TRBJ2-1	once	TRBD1	CASSSGQGMVDEQFF	TGTGCCAGCAGCTCGGGACAGGGGATGGTGGATGAGCAGTTCTTC
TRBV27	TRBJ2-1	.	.	CASSPGTGRVNEQFF	TGTGCCAGCAGTCCTGGGACCGGTCGTGTCAATGAGCAGTTCTTC
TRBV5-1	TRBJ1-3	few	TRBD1	CASSLGGTASGNTIYF	TGCGCCAGCAGCTTGGGTGGGACAGCCTCTGGAAACACCATATATTTT
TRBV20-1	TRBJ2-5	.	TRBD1	CSAIEGALQETQYF	TGCAGTGCTATTGAGGGGGCCCTCCAAGAGACCCAGTACTTC
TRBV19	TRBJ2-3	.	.	CASSPRVVTDTQYF	TGTGCCAGTAGTCCAAGAGTGGTTACAGATACGCAGTATTTT
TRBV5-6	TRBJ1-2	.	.	CASSLGRDTYGYTF	TGTGCCAGCAGCTTAGGCCGGGACACCTATGGCTACACCTTC
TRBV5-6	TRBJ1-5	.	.	CASSFGVVSNQPQHF	TGTGCCAGCAGCTTTGGGGTCGTAAGCAATCAGCCCCAGCATTTT
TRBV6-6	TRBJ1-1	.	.	CASSYMSKAEAFF	TGTGCCAGCAGTTATATGAGTAAGGCTGAAGCTTTCTTT
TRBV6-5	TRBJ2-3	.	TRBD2	CASMERGSSTDTQYF	TGTGCCAGCATGGAGCGGGGGAGCTCCACAGATACGCAGTATTTT
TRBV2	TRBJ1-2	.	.	CASSEATGAPPTF	TGTGCCAGCAGTGAAGCGACGGGGGCCCCTCCCACCTTC
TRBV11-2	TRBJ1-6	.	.	CASSLVGVSSYNSPLHF	TGTGCCAGCAGCTTAGTCGGTGTTAGCTCCTATAATTCACCCCTCCACTTT
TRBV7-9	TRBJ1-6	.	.	CASSSDTDSPLHF	TGTGCCAGCAGCTCCGACACGGATTCACCCCTCCACTTT
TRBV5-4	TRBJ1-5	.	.	CASSLDNQPQHF	TGTGCCAGCAGCTTGGACAATCAGCCCCAGCATTTT
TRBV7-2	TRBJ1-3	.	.	CASSLVQGSGNTIYF	TGTGCCAGCAGCTTAGTCCAGGGCTCTGGAAACACCATATATTTT
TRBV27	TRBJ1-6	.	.	CASSISGGSYNSPLHF	TGTGCCAGCAGCATATCCGGGGGATCCTATAATTCACCCCTCCACTTT
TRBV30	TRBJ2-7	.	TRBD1	CAWSVGGRRGDEQYF	TGTGCCTGGAGTGTAGGGGGCAGGCGAGGGGACGAGCAGTACTTC
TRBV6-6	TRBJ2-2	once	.	CASSYSTGPGELFF	TGTGCCAGCAGTTACTCAACAGGGCCCGGGGAGCTGTTTTTT
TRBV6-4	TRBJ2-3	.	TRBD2	CASSNSSGGADTQYF	TGTGCCAGCAGCAACAGTAGCGGGGGGGCAGATACGCAGTATTTT
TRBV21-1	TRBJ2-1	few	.	CASSPRTVNYNEQFF	TGTGCCAGCAGCCCGAGGACAGTCAACTACAATGAGCAGTTCTTC
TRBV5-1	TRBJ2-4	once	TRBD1	CASRRPGTGSENIQYF	TGCGCCAGCAGGCGTCCCGGGACAGGGTCCGAAAACATTCAGTACTTC
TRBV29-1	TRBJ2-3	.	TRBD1	CSVAPGQGSPDTQYF	TGCAGCGTCGCCCCGGGACAGGGGTCCCCAGATACGCAGTATTTT
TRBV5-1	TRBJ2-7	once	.	CASSVAGSYEQYF	TGCGCCAGCAGCGTGGCCGGTTCCTACGAGCAGTACTTC
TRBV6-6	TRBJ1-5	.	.	CASTRRWSNQPQHF	TGTGCCAGCACTAGACGGTGGAGCAATCAGCCCCAGCATTTT